This T cell receptor (beta chain) was recorded in a study of blood T cell repertoires in COVID-19. Study at large: From T cells, B-cell-depleted T cells, or PBMCs came the material, which was cDNA or gDNA.

Here immunoSEQ multiplex PCR was the method, and the copy in TCRdb shows in-frame clones only, minus some. Found here are roughly 20,000 clones, nearly 90% of them singletons; the top ten hold roughly 25%. Germline values: CDR1 MDHEN, CDR2 SYDVKM. This CDR3 region has 12 residues. Unmatched junction bases numbered 9, after V lost 5 bases and J lost 13 bases. The chain employs TRBV28 and TRBJ2-7; 9 bases align to TRBD1. The clonotype originates from a human donor with active COVID-19. The donor label of this sample is uncertain. Sequencing was performed on peripheral blood. DNA of the CDR3: TGTGCCAGCAGTAACAGTCGGGACAGGGCCTACTTC. Protein: CASSNSRDRAYF.